The present entry profiles one TCR beta chain with its context. No antigen is known for it. The ends lost 0 bases at V and 4 bases at J; junction bases unmatched: 5. The germline CDR1 and CDR2 sequences are SGHRS and YFSETQ. The CDR3 consists of 16 residues. Sequencing used immunoSEQ multiplex PCR; TCRdb keeps in-frame clones, though not all of them. The sample includes about 35,000 clones, around 83% of them seen just once. Over chemoradiotherapy, repertoires were sampled more than once. This sample is drawn from a study of chemoradiotherapy in HPV16-positive cancers. Findings and caveats of the study: The functional HPV-specific definition rests on just a couple of HPV16-positive patients.

The sample in question was blood, obtained from a patient who underwent chemoradiotherapy. V usage is TRBV5-1 and J usage is TRBJ2-2, with 8 positions matching TRBD1. This clonotype was sampled from a human donor with HPV-associated anogenital cancer. The CDR3 loop reads CASSLARGPTTGELFF. The CDR3 coding sequence is TGCGCCAGCAGCTTGGCCAGGGGGCCGACCACCGGGGAGCTGTTTTTT.